These 2 T cell receptor beta chains originate from one sample sequenced in a study of T cell responses to AZD1222 COVID-19 vaccine. Produced via immunoSEQ multiplex PCR; TCRdb's table is partial and in-frame only. This sample yields some 80,000 clones, of which around nine tenths are seen a single time; roughly 5.2% belongs to the top ten. Sequencing was performed on peripheral blood, taken on day 0 of AZD1222 vaccination. The source is an adult in good health.

The rearrangement uses TRBV24-1 and TRBJ2-7, with D perhaps matching TRBD1 (5 bases). The CDR3 is made up of 15 amino acids. Per germline, CDR1 KGHDR and CDR2 SFDVKD. Trimming took 4 bases from V and 0 from J, leaving 12 bases between them. CDR3 in amino acids: CATSDPNQGSYEQYF. For the CDR3, the DNA is TGTGCCACCAGTGACCCGAATCAGGGCTCCTACGAGCAGTACTTC.

CDR3 residues: CASSQSRGQTPEAFF. CDR3 nucleotides: TGTGCCAGCAGCCAATCACGGGGACAGACTCCTGAAGCTTTCTTT. The chain uses TRBV16 and TRBJ1-1, with 7 bases that match TRBD1. The germline V gene encodes CDR1 KGHSY and CDR2 FQNENV. V gave up 0 bases and J gave up 6 bases; unmatched junction bases: 7. The CDR3 runs to 15 residues.